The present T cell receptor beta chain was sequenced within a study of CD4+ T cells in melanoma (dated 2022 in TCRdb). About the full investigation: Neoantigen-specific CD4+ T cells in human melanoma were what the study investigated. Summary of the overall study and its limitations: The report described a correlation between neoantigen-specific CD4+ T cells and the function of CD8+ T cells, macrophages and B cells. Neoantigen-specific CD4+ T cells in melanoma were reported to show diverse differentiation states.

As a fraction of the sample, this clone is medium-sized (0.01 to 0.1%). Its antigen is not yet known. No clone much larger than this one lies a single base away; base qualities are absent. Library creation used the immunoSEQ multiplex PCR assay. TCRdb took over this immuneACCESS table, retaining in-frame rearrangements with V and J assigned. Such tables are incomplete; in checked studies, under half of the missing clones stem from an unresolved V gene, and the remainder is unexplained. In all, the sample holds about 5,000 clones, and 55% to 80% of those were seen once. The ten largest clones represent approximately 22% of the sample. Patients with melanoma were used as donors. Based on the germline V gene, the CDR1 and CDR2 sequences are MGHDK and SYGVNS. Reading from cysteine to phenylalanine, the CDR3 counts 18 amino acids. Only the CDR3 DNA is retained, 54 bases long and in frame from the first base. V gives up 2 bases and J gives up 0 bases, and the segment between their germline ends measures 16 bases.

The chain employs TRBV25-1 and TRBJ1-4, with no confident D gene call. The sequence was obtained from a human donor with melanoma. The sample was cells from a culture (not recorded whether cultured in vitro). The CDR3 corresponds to CASSEITQTGATNEKLFF. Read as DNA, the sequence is TGTGCCAGCAGTGAAATCACACAAACCGGAGCAACTAATGAAAAACTGTTTTTT. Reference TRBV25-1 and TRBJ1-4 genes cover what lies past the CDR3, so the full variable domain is EADIYQTPRYLVIGTGKKITLECSQTMGHDKMYWYQQDPGMELHLIHYSYGVNSTEKGDLSSESTVSRIRTEHFPLTLESARPSHTSQYLCASSEITQTGATNEKLFFGSGTQLSVL.